The 7 T cell receptor beta chains in this list originate from one sample, sequenced in a study of blood T cell repertoires in COVID-19. Produced via immunoSEQ multiplex PCR; TCRdb's table is partial and in-frame only. The sample holds about 110,000 clones, approximately 84% seen once. The sample was peripheral blood. These receptors originate from a woman between 35 and 50 years old with acute or convalescent COVID-19.

In its sample, this clone was seen once. This chain connects TRBV7-2 to TRBJ1-1, with TRBD1 identical over 7 bases. Trimming at V came to 5 bases and at J to 3 bases, leaving 3 bases not matched to a gene. Germline V lookup: CDR1 SGHTA, CDR2 FQGNSA. This CDR3 is 13 amino acids long. CDR3 amino acids: CASSDDRDTEAFF. The CDR3 bases are TGTGCCAGCAGCGACGACAGGGACACTGAAGCTTTCTTT.

The chain recombines TRBV14 with TRBJ2-7, with 11 bases that match TRBD2. Trimming cost V 4 bases and J 6 bases; bases outside gene matches: 2. The CDR3 extends over 13 amino acids. Per the germline V gene, CDR1 is SGHDN and CDR2 is FVKESK. The DNA of the CDR3 is TGTGCCAGCAGCCTAGCGGGGGGGCTCGAGCAGTACTTC. Translating it yields CASSLAGGLEQYF.

V gene TRBV6-5 combines with J gene TRBJ1-3, with unresolved D. Germline assignment: CDR1 MNHEY and CDR2 SVGAGI. V dropped 2 bases and J dropped 0 bases, with 5 bases sitting between them. The CDR3 is 14 residues long. The CDR3 loop is CASSYEYSGNTIYF. The DNA for the CDR3 is TGTGCCAGCAGTTACGAGTACTCTGGAAACACCATATATTTT.

This sequence joins TRBV6-1 and TRBJ2-1; D might be TRBD1 (5 bases). Trimming removed 0 bases at V and 0 bases at J, with 15 bases between. Per the germline V gene, CDR1 is MNHNS and CDR2 is SASEGT. The CDR3 is 18 residues long. Here the CDR3 reads CASSEAFGAPSSYNEQFF. CDR3 nucleotides: TGTGCCAGCAGTGAAGCCTTTGGGGCCCCTAGCTCCTACAATGAGCAGTTCTTC.

This clone has just one count. The chain joins TRBV6-5 to TRBJ1-2; 7 bases match TRBD1. The germline gives CDR1 MNHEY, CDR2 SVGAGI. The CDR3 extends over 14 amino acids. The ends lost 5 bases at V and 7 bases at J; junction bases unmatched: 10. CDR3 region: CASSLGRGRSGYTF. The CDR3 coding sequence is TGTGCCAGCAGTCTAGGCAGGGGGAGGAGTGGCTACACCTTC.

The chain combines TRBV18 with TRBJ1-1; D is perhaps TRBD1 (6 bases). CDR1 and CDR2 from the germline V gene are KGHSH and LQKENI. V lost 2 bases, J lost 5 bases, and 18 bases lay in between. The CDR3 runs to 16 residues. The CDR3 sequence is CASSPSGGQGKTEAFF. In DNA form, the CDR3 reads TGTGCCAGCTCACCAAGCGGGGGCCAAGGAAAGACTGAAGCTTTCTTT.

This clone has a handful of counts. The chain employs TRBV30 and TRBJ2-3, with 7 bases aligning to TRBD1. The CDR3 runs 17 residues. The J segment lost 5 bases and the V segment lost 0 bases, leaving 14 bases of the junction unmatched. Germline assignment: CDR1 GTSNPN and CDR2 SVGIG (reference sequence). The CDR3 region is CAWSVLVAGGEGDTQYF. For the CDR3, the DNA is TGTGCCTGGAGTGTACTTGTGGCAGGGGGTGAGGGAGATACGCAGTATTTT.